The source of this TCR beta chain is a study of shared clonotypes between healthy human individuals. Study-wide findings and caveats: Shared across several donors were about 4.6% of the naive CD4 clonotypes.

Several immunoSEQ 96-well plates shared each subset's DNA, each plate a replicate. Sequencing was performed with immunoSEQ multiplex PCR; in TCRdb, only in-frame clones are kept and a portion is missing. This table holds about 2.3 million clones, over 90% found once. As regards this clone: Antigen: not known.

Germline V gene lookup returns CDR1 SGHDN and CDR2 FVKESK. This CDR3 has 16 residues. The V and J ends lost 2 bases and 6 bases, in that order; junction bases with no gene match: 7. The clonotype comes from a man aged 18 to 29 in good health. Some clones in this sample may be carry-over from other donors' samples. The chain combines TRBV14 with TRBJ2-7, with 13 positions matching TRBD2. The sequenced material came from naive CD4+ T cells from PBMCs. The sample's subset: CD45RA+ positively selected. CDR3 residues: CASSQRTSGSLGEQYF. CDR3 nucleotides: TGTGCCAGCAGCCAAAGGACTAGCGGGAGCTTGGGCGAGCAGTACTTC.